This TCR beta chain comes out of a study of tissue T cells after allogeneic stem cell transplantation. As regards this clone: Gene names and germline refer to mouse. Read data end 1 residue before the CDR3 end; the end is taken from the germline J gene.

The data were produced by immunoSEQ multiplex PCR, yet TCRdb's version contains in-frame clones alone and is incomplete. The sample carries about 5,000 clones, 40% to 60% recorded once. Time point of the sample: mouse harvest day 7 after allogeneic transplant. Tail vein injection delivered 10^7 T-cell-depleted bone marrow cells and 10^6 splenic CD5+ T cells. Looked up from germline, CDR1 is LGHDT and CDR2 is YNNKQL (reference sequence). The V gene lost 6 bases and the J gene lost 0 bases, with 11 bases spanning the gap. The CDR3 is 14 amino acids. This TCR was recovered from a female BALB/c mouse given C57BL/6 T cells with graft-versus-host disease after an allogeneic hematopoietic cell transplant. Sample: gut tissue. V gene TRBV4 combines with J gene TRBJ1-2; no definite D call. The CDR3 loop reads CASRKTTPNSDYTF. The sequenced CDR3 bases are TGTGCCAGCAGAAAGACAACACCAAACTCCGACTACACC. The full variable domain, with the rest looked up from reference TRBV4 and TRBJ1-2, is ETAVFQTPNYHVTQVGNEVSFNCKQTLGHDTMYWYKQDSKKLLKIMFSYNNKQLIVNETVPRRFSPQSSDKAHLNLRIKSVEPEDSAVYLCASRKTTPNSDYTFGSGTRLLVI.